This TCR beta chain was observed in a study of T-cell reconstitution after alpha-beta-depleted transplantation in children. This clonotype was counted many times. TCRbeta library preparation incorporated unique molecular identifiers. Each CDR3 protein is one row after TCRdb ran MiXCR on the PCR reads. The sample contains around 600,000 distinct CDR3 sequences, 16% of which appear only once. This clonotype was sampled from a human donor who donated a stem cell graft to a child with acute myeloid leukemia. This sample comprised PBMCs from the stem cell graft donor, obtained from the stem cell graft.

The CDR3 sequence: CASSLGTYQETQYF. CDR3 bases: TGTGCCAGCAGCTTGGGGACATACCAAGAGACCCAGTACTTC. The J gene is TRBJ2-5, the V gene TRBV7-2; possible D gene TRBD1, 6 bases. This CDR3 has 14 amino acids. Germline assignment: CDR1 SGHTA and CDR2 FQGNSA. The germline V and J ends were trimmed by 3 bases and 0 bases, with 8 bases remaining between them.